This T cell receptor (beta chain) stems from a study of T cell clusters in autoimmune cytopenias. Multiplex touch-down PCR amplified TRB using TRB-A and TRB-B pools in one tube. Each CDR3 protein gets one entry in TCRdb, which reprocessed the multiplex PCR reads and gives no DNA. In total, the table holds thousands of distinct CDR3 sequences. CDR1 is LGHDT, CDR2 YNNKEL, per germline (reference sequence). This CDR3 is 11 amino acids long. Study conclusions and caveats: No cluster-lack signature appeared between secondary cytopenia and chronic lymphocytic leukemia patients, apparently due to lymphoma masking. TRB repertoire shifts in secondary cytopenia and chronic lymphocytic leukemia mostly reflected lymphoma, not autoimmunity.

A note on this clonotype: The antigen remains undetermined.

Each sample's input was roughly 270 ng genomic DNA, some 34,000 genome equivalents. Sequencing used peripheral blood. The TCR was taken from a human donor with an autoimmune cytopenia or autoimmune hepatitis (not recorded which). This chain connects TRBV3-1 to TRBJ1-2; TCRdb outputs TRBD1, but without DNA this stays unchecked. The CDR3 loop is CASQGIRGYTF.